This is a list of T cell receptor beta chains from one sample in a study of human versus mouse CDR3 diversity and MHC coevolution. Some clones are missing from TCRdb's copy, which holds only in-frame ones; the method was immunoSEQ multiplex PCR. The sample carries roughly 86,000 clones, just over 90% recorded once. Sequencing was carried out using naive CD4+ T cells from blood. These receptors were taken from a person between 25 and 70 years old in good health. Both conserved end residues are part of each CDR3. Fields, in order: clone size, D gene, J gene, CDR3 length, V gene, CDR3 protein, CDR3 DNA. The D gene is left open where the match is weak. Rows give clone size only sometimes, using once, few, many, or a class for an expanded clone.

clone size: -; D gene: -; J gene: TRBJ1-2; CDR3 length: 14; V gene: TRBV5-6; CDR3 protein: CASRSAGANYGYTF; CDR3 DNA: TGTGCCAGCAGAAGCGCTGGAGCTAACTATGGCTACACCTTC
clone size: -; D gene: TRBD1; J gene: TRBJ2-7; CDR3 length: 16; V gene: TRBV7-9; CDR3 protein: CASSLSGDRGISEQYF; CDR3 DNA: TGTGCCAGCAGCTTATCAGGGGACAGGGGAATTAGCGAGCAGTACTTC
clone size: -; D gene: TRBD1; J gene: TRBJ1-1; CDR3 length: 12; V gene: TRBV18; CDR3 protein: CASSPDRVEAFF; CDR3 DNA: TGTGCCAGCTCACCCGACAGGGTTGAAGCTTTCTTT
clone size: -; D gene: TRBD1; J gene: TRBJ1-4; CDR3 length: 17; V gene: TRBV7-6; CDR3 protein: CASNTRRGGQGGEKLFF; CDR3 DNA: TGTGCCAGCAACACCAGAAGAGGGGGACAGGGTGGGGAAAAACTGTTTTTT
clone size: -; D gene: -; J gene: TRBJ2-4; CDR3 length: 11; V gene: TRBV6-1; CDR3 protein: CASTSKNIQYF; CDR3 DNA: TGTGCCAGCACGTCCAAAAACATTCAGTACTTC
clone size: once; D gene: TRBD1; J gene: TRBJ2-1; CDR3 length: 15; V gene: TRBV6-1; CDR3 protein: CASSEPGQGRNEQFF; CDR3 DNA: TGTGCCAGCAGTGAACCGGGACAGGGGCGTAATGAGCAGTTCTTC
clone size: -; D gene: -; J gene: TRBJ1-4; CDR3 length: 17; V gene: TRBV4-3; CDR3 protein: CASSQDPGGAGNEKLFF; CDR3 DNA: TGCGCCAGCAGCCAAGATCCGGGGGGCGCGGGTAATGAAAAACTGTTTTTT
clone size: -; D gene: -; J gene: TRBJ2-2; CDR3 length: 15; V gene: TRBV7-3; CDR3 protein: CASSRDGGPTGELFF; CDR3 DNA: TGTGCCAGCAGCCGAGACGGGGGGCCTACCGGGGAGCTGTTTTTT
clone size: -; D gene: TRBD1; J gene: TRBJ2-5; CDR3 length: 15; V gene: TRBV7-9; CDR3 protein: CASSFQGALGETQYF; CDR3 DNA: TGTGCCAGCAGCTTCCAGGGGGCTTTGGGGGAGACCCAGTACTTC
clone size: -; D gene: TRBD2; J gene: TRBJ2-3; CDR3 length: 16; V gene: TRBV5-1; CDR3 protein: CASSERGGANTDTQYF; CDR3 DNA: TGCGCCAGCAGCGAGCGCGGGGGGGCAAACACAGATACGCAGTATTTT
clone size: -; D gene: TRBD1; J gene: TRBJ2-5; CDR3 length: 13; V gene: TRBV7-3; CDR3 protein: CASSRTGRETQYF; CDR3 DNA: TGTGCCAGCAGCCGGACAGGGCGGGAGACCCAGTACTTC
clone size: -; D gene: -; J gene: TRBJ2-1; CDR3 length: 14; V gene: TRBV7-9; CDR3 protein: CASSPYYGSNEQFF; CDR3 DNA: TGTGCCAGCAGCCCTTATTACGGTTCCAATGAGCAGTTCTTC
clone size: -; D gene: -; J gene: TRBJ2-2; CDR3 length: 15; V gene: TRBV18; CDR3 protein: CASSPITPGTGELFF; CDR3 DNA: TGTGCCAGCTCACCTATTACCCCAGGGACCGGGGAGCTGTTTTTT
clone size: -; D gene: TRBD2; J gene: TRBJ2-7; CDR3 length: 17; V gene: TRBV10-3; CDR3 protein: CAITSGTSGVVTYEQYF; CDR3 DNA: TGTGCCATCACCTCGGGGACTAGCGGGGTCGTTACCTACGAGCAGTACTTC
clone size: -; D gene: TRBD1; J gene: TRBJ1-1; CDR3 length: 16; V gene: TRBV28; CDR3 protein: CASSLSQGQGFTEAFF; CDR3 DNA: TGTGCCAGCAGTTTATCCCAGGGACAGGGCTTCACTGAAGCTTTCTTT
clone size: -; D gene: -; J gene: TRBJ2-3; CDR3 length: 15; V gene: TRBV7-7; CDR3 protein: CASSLGPLITDTQYF; CDR3 DNA: TGTGCCAGCAGCTTGGGGCCCCTAATCACAGATACGCAGTATTTT
clone size: once; D gene: TRBD2; J gene: TRBJ2-7; CDR3 length: 15; V gene: TRBV5-1; CDR3 protein: CASSSIAGVVYEQYF; CDR3 DNA: TGCGCCAGCAGCTCCATAGCGGGAGTGGTGTACGAGCAGTACTTC
clone size: -; D gene: -; J gene: TRBJ2-1; CDR3 length: 14; V gene: TRBV2; CDR3 protein: CASSQGGAYNEQFF; CDR3 DNA: TGTGCCAGCAGTCAGGGGGGAGCCTACAATGAGCAGTTCTTC
clone size: once; D gene: -; J gene: TRBJ1-2; CDR3 length: 17; V gene: TRBV7-8; CDR3 protein: CASSLGTGGTLTTGYTF; CDR3 DNA: TGTGCCAGCAGCTTAGGTACAGGTGGAACCTTAACTACTGGCTACACCTTC
clone size: -; D gene: TRBD1; J gene: TRBJ1-4; CDR3 length: 14; V gene: TRBV7-2; CDR3 protein: CASSLDRGREKLFF; CDR3 DNA: TGTGCCAGCAGTTTGGACAGGGGAAGAGAAAAACTGTTTTTT
clone size: -; D gene: -; J gene: TRBJ2-2; CDR3 length: 16; V gene: TRBV6-6; CDR3 protein: CASSYPRVASAGELFF; CDR3 DNA: TGTGCCAGCAGTTACCCCCGGGTCGCGAGCGCCGGGGAGCTGTTTTTT
clone size: -; D gene: -; J gene: TRBJ1-5; CDR3 length: 16; V gene: TRBV5-8; CDR3 protein: CASSLYYGGGAQPQHF; CDR3 DNA: TGTGCCAGCAGCTTGTATTATGGCGGGGGCGCTCAGCCCCAGCATTTT
clone size: -; D gene: -; J gene: TRBJ1-2; CDR3 length: 16; V gene: TRBV6-1; CDR3 protein: CASSAGRTGNHYGYTF; CDR3 DNA: TGTGCCAGCAGTGCCGGTAGGACTGGGAACCACTATGGCTACACCTTC